This T cell receptor beta chain was observed in a study of immune evolution from preneoplasia to lung adenocarcinoma. General study findings and limits: KRAS-mutant nodules had the highest T cell clonality. From normal lung to invasive adenocarcinoma, top clone frequencies appeared to decrease.

The ends were cut back, 0 bases at V and 4 bases at J, with 15 bases in the middle. Germline values: CDR1 GTSNPN, CDR2 SVGIG (reference sequence). The CDR3 has 15 amino acids. Notes on this clone: Its cognate antigen is unknown.

Patients had resection in Japan or China between about 2013 and 2018. Profiling relied on immunoSEQ multiplex PCR, and the TCRdb table lists in-frame clones only, not all of them. Of about 5,400 clones listed, around 85% were seen once; the top ten hold 3.3%. The sequenced sample consisted of FFPE invasive lung adenocarcinoma tissue. The chain carries TRBV30 and TRBJ1-1; no clear D gene. This TCR was recovered from a person aged 50 or older with lung adenocarcinoma. The CDR3 loop is CAWSVAGLRTTEAFF. In DNA, the CDR3 is TGTGCCTGGAGTGTAGCAGGCCTTCGGACCACTGAAGCTTTCTTT.